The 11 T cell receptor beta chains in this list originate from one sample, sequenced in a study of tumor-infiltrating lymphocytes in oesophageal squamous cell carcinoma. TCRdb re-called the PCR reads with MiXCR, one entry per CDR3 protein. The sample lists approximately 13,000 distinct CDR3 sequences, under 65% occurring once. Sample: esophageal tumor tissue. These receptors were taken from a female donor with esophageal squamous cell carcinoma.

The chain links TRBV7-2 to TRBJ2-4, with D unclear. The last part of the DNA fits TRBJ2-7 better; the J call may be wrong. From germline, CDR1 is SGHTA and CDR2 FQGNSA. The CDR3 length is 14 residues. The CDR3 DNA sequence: TGTGCCAGCAGCTTAGACGTCGCAATTTACGAGCAGTACTTC. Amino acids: CASSLDVAIYEQYF.

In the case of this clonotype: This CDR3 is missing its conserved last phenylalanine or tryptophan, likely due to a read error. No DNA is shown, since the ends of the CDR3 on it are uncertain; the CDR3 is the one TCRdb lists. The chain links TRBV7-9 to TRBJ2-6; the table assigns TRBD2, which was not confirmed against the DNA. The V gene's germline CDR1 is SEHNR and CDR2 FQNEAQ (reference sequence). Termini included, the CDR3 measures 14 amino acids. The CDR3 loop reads CASKTEHSPLHFGN.

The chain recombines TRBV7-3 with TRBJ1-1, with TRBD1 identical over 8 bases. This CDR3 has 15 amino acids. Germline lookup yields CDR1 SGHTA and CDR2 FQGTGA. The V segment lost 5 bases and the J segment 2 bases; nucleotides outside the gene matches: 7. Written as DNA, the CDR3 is TGTGCCAGCAGCGTAGACAGGGGCAGAAACACTGAAGCTTTCTTT. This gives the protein CASSVDRGRNTEAFF.

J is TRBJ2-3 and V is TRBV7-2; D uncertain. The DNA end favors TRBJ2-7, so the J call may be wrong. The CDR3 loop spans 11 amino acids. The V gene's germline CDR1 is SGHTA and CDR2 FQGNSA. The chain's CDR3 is CASQDSYEQYF. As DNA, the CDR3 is TGTGCCAGCCAGGACTCCTACGAGCAGTACTTC.

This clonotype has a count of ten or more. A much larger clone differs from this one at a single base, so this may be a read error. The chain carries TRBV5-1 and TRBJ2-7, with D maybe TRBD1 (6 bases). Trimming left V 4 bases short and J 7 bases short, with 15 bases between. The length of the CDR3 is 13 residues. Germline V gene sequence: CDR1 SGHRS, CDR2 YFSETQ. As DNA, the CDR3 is TGCGCCAGCAGCGCAGACAGGTACAATGAGCAGTACTTC. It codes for CASSADRYNEQYF.

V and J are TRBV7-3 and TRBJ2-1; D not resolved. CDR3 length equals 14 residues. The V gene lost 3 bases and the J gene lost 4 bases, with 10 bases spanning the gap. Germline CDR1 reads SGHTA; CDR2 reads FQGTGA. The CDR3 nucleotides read TGTGCCAGCAGCTTGGGGTCCAGATACAATGAGCAGTTCTTC. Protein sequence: CASSLGSRYNEQFF.

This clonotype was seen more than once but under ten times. CDR3 sequence reads: CASSPRTWQNTEAFF. The CDR3, as DNA: TGTGCCAGCAGCCCTAGGACCTGGCAGAACACTGAAGCTTTCTTT. The chain carries TRBV7-8 and TRBJ2-3; D gene uncertain. The end of the DNA aligns better with TRBJ1-1, so the J call may be wrong. The germline gives CDR1 SGHVS, CDR2 FQNEAQ. This CDR3 spans 15 amino acids.

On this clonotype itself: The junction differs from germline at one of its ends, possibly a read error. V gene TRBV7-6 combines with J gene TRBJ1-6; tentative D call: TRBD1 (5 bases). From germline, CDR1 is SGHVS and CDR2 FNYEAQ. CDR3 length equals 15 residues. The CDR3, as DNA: TGTGCCAGCAGCTCCGCACCCGGAGGGGCTAACGAGCAGTACTTT. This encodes CASSSAPGGANEQYF.

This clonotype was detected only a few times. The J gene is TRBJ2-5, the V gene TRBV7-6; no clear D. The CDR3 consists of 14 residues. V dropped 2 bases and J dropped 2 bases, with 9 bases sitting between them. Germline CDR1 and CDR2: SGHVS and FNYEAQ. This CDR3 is CASSLSLGQETQYF. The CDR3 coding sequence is TGTGCCAGCAGCTTAAGTTTGGGGCAAGAGACCCAGTACTTC.

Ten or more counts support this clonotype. CDR3 nucleotides: TGTGCCAGCAGCTTGGCGGGAGGGCCGGGGGAGCAGTACTTC. Protein sequence: CASSLAGGPGEQYF. This chain uses TRBV5-6 with TRBJ2-7, with 8 positions matching TRBD2. The CDR3 spans 14 residues. V trimming: 0 bases; J trimming: 7 bases; junction bases outside the gene matches: 6. Looked up from germline, CDR1 is SGHDT and CDR2 is YYEEEE.

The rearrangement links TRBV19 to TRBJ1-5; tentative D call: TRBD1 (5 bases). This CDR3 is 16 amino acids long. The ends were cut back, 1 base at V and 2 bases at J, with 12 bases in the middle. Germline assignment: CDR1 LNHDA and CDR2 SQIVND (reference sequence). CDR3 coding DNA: TGTGCCAGTAGTATAGGCAGGGCAAAGGGCAATCAGCCCCAGCATTTT. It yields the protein CASSIGRAKGNQPQHF.